The sample holds a few counts of the clone carrying this T cell receptor (beta chain). Its antigen is still unknown. This sample stems from a study of T-cell memory formation after mild COVID-19. Study results and limitations: Day 15 to 85 contracting clones showed balanced CD4/CD8; later expanders leaned CD4+. Researchers found some responding clones in pre-infection memory, a sign that cross-reactive memory joined. CD4+ contracting clones were mainly CM and EM; CD8+ ones, EMRA.

Trimming removed 8 bases at V and 0 bases at J, with 14 bases between. This CDR3 region has 15 residues. TCRdb re-analysed the 5' RACE reads in MiXCR, keeping a single row per CDR3 protein. Of hundreds of thousands of distinct CDR3 sequences in the sample, around 21% were seen once. The receptor was isolated from an adult woman who had mild COVID-19 (a few samples of this study predate the infection). Cell type and time point are not known. The chain joins TRBV12-3 or TRBV12-4 to TRBJ2-1, with a possible D match to TRBD1 (6 bases). The sequencing input was PBMCs or a T cell subset sorted from them (not recorded which). The DNA of the CDR3 is TGTGCCAGCCAGGGACAAATGAGCTCCTACAATGAGCAGTTCTTC. It yields the protein CASQGQMSSYNEQFF.